The 12 T cell receptor beta chains below all came from one sample that was sequenced in a study of shared clonotypes between healthy human individuals. Here immunoSEQ multiplex PCR was the method, and the copy in TCRdb shows in-frame clones only, minus some. Of more than 2 million clones in the sample, approximately 96% were seen once. The specimen was naive CD4+ T cells sorted from blood. Subset here: CD45RA+ positively selected. These receptor sequences come from a man between 18 and 35 years old in good health.

The chain is built from TRBV30 and TRBJ2-5; D unresolved. This CDR3 is built from 13 residues. Germline CDR1 reads GTSNPN; CDR2 reads SVGIG (reference sequence). V was trimmed by 2 bases and J by 2 bases, leaving 9 bases between them. The CDR3 loop reads CAWSQDGQETQYF. The CDR3 nucleotides are TGTGCCTGGAGTCAGGACGGGCAAGAGACCCAGTACTTC.

This chain connects TRBV4-1 to TRBJ2-1, with TRBD1 matching over 8 bases. Germline-derived CDR1 and CDR2 are MGHRA and YSYEKL. This CDR3 region has 15 residues. V shed 0 bases and J 2 bases; nucleotides not matched to a gene: 0. The DNA for the CDR3 is TGCGCCAGCAGCCAAGAGGGACAGGCCTACAATGAGCAGTTCTTC. The encoded protein is CASSQEGQAYNEQFF.

The CDR3 region is CASSTGTSRPYEQYF. In nucleotides, the CDR3 is TGTGCCAGCAGTACCGGGACATCCCGCCCCTACGAGCAGTACTTC. This chain links TRBV28 with TRBJ2-7; D possibly corresponds to TRBD1 (6 bases). Germline CDR1 is MDHEN and CDR2 is SYDVKM. V lost 5 bases and J lost 2, with 16 bases in between. CDR3 length equals 15 residues.

The chain combines TRBV25-1 with TRBJ2-3; the match to TRBD2 covers 10 bases. The junction had 5 bases not matched to a gene; V was cut back by 7 bases and J by 1 base. The germline V gene encodes CDR1 MGHDK and CDR2 SYGVNS. This CDR3 region has 15 residues. CDR3 coding DNA: TGTGCCAGCAACCTTGGGACTAGCGGCACAGATACGCAGTATTTT. It yields the protein CASNLGTSGTDTQYF.

The J gene is TRBJ2-7, the V gene TRBV5-1; D remains unclear. Germline V gives CDR1 SGHRS, CDR2 YFSETQ. The CDR3 sequence is 13 residues long. Trimming stripped 6 bases from V and 3 bases from J, with 13 bases between. DNA for the CDR3: TGCGCCAGCAAGAGTTCGGGCCTCTACGAGCAGTACTTC. Its protein product is CASKSSGLYEQYF.

This clone was counted between two and nine times. This CDR3 is also generated by other DNA sequences in the sample. The gene calls are TRBV5-1 and TRBJ2-3, with a tentative D call TRBD1 (5 bases). The CDR3 covers 15 residues. V lost 2 bases to trimming and J lost 0 bases, with 10 bases between them. Germline loops: CDR1 SGHRS, CDR2 YFSETQ. The CDR3 sequence is CASSLDSASTDTQYF. DNA for the CDR3: TGCGCCAGCAGCTTAGACAGCGCTAGCACAGATACGCAGTATTTT.

The chain joins TRBV30 to TRBJ2-7, with 7 bases aligning to TRBD2. The V segment lost 3 bases and the J segment 7 bases; nucleotides outside the gene matches: 3. The CDR3 has 11 residues. The germline gives CDR1 GTSNPN, CDR2 SVGIG (reference sequence). CDR3 nucleotide sequence: TGTGCCTGGAGCCCCGGGGGGGAGCAGTACTTC. This gives the protein CAWSPGGEQYF.

The J gene is TRBJ2-5, the V gene TRBV30; 7 nucleotides agree with TRBD1. The CDR3 length is 12 residues. Trimming took 3 bases from V and 7 from J; bases not matched to a gene: 5. The germline CDR1 and CDR2 sequences are GTSNPN and SVGIG (reference sequence). The chain's CDR3 is CAWSDRVGTQYF. CDR3 coding DNA: TGTGCCTGGAGCGACAGGGTAGGGACCCAGTACTTC.

The chain uses TRBV10-1 and TRBJ2-3, with TRBD2 matching 13 bases. The CDR3 consists of 18 residues. V trimming: 6 bases; J trimming: 4 bases; junction bases outside the gene matches: 13. Germline V CDR1 and CDR2: WNHNN, SYGVQD (reference sequence). CDR3 protein: CASSRGLAGEPGPDTQYF. CDR3 sequence (DNA): TGCGCCAGCAGCCGCGGACTAGCGGGGGAGCCTGGCCCAGATACGCAGTATTTT.

The V and J genes are TRBV7-2 and TRBJ2-7, with 8 positions matching TRBD2. Germline V CDR1 and CDR2: SGHTA, FQGNSA. After removal of 6 bases from V and 7 bases from J, the junction contained 8 bases not matched to a gene. This CDR3 comprises 13 residues. The CDR3 spells CASRLSGSSEQYF. CDR3 DNA sequence: TGTGCCAGCAGGCTAAGCGGGAGCAGTGAGCAGTACTTC. The entire variable domain, with the rest obtained from reference TRBV7-2 and TRBJ2-7, is as follows: GAGVSQSPSNKVTEKGKDVELRCDPISGHTALYWYRQSLGQGLEFLIYFQGNSAPDKSGLPSDRFSAERTGGSVSTLTIQRTQQEDSAVYLCASRLSGSSEQYFGPGTRLTVT.

This sequence joins TRBV6-1 and TRBJ1-3; no clear D gene. CDR1 MNHNS and CDR2 SASEGT come from the germline V gene. V was cut by 6 bases and J by 0 bases, with 9 bases left in between. There are 14 residues in the CDR3. The CDR3 DNA sequence: TGTGCCAGCAGACCGGGAGGCTCTGGAAACACCATATATTTT. This gives the protein CASRPGGSGNTIYF.

The gene calls are TRBV29-1 and TRBJ1-1; D is perhaps TRBD1 (6 bases). This CDR3 spans 15 amino acids. Germline CDR1 and CDR2: SQVTM and ANQGSEA. V lost 7 bases, J lost 0 bases, and 18 bases lay in between. For the CDR3, the DNA is TGCAGCGCTGCGAGGGGGGCTACATTGAACACTGAAGCTTTCTTT. Amino acid sequence: CSAARGATLNTEAFF.